This T cell receptor (beta chain) was identified during a study of blood T cell repertoires in COVID-19. The CDR3 length is 16 residues. Trimming stripped 0 bases from V and 3 bases from J, with 13 bases between. Looked up from germline, CDR1 is SGHKS and CDR2 is YYEKEE (reference sequence). The repertoire was sequenced with immunoSEQ multiplex PCR; TCRdb's copy has only in-frame clones and lacks some. In the table there are nearly 250,000 clones, 86% of which are singletons. The receptor comes from a woman aged 45-59 years who had recovered from COVID-19. Sequencing was performed on PBMCs or T cells enriched from blood (not recorded which). This sequence joins TRBV5-5 and TRBJ1-3; D perhaps matches TRBD1 (6 bases). In nucleotides, the CDR3 is TGTGCCAGCAGCTTGGCCGGCAGGGGAAGTGGAAACACCATATATTTT. Translation: CASSLAGRGSGNTIYF.